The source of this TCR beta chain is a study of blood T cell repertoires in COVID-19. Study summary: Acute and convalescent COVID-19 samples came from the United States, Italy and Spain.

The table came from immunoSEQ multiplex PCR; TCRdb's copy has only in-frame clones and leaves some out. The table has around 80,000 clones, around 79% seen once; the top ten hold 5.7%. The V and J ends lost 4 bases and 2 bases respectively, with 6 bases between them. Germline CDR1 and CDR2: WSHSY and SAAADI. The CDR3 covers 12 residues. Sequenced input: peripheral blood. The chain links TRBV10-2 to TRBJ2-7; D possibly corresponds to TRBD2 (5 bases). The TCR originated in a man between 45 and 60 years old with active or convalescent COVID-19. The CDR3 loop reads CASSVGAYEQYF. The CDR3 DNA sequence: TGCGCCAGCAGTGTCGGGGCCTACGAGCAGTACTTC.